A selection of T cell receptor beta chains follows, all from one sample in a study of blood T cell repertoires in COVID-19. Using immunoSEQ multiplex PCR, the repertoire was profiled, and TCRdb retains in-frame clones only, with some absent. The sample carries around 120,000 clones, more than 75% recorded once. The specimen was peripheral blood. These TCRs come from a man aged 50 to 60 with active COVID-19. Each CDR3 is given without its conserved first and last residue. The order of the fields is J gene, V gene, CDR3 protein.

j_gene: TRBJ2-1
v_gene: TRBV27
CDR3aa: ASSFGWEQF

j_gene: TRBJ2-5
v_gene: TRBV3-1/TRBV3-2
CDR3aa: ASSHRETQY

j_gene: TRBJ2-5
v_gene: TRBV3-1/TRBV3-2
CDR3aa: ASSLNSETQY

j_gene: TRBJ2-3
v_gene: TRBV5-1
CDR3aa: ASSLTGGDTQY

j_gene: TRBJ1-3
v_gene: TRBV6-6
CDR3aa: ASRWTFGQSGNTIY

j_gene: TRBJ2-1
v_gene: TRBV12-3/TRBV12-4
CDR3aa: ASRGLALNEQF

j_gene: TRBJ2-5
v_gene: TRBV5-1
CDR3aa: ASSSNRVQETQY

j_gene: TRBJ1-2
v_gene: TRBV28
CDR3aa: ASSLSGAFGYT

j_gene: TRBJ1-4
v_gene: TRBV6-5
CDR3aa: ASSRDREKLF

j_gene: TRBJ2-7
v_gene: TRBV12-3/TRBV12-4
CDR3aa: ASSLDSFYEQY

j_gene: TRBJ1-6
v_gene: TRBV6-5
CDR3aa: ASAQHRSSPLH